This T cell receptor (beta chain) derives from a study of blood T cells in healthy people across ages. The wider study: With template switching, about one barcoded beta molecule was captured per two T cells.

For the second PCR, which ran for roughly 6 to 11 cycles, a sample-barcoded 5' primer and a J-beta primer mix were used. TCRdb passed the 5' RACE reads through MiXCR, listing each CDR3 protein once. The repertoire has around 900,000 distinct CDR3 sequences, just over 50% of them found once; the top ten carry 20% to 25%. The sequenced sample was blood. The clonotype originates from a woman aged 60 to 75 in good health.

The CDR3 coding sequence is TGCAGTGCCCGGGGGACTAGCGGGGGAGGAGATACGCAGTATTTT. Protein sequence: CSARGTSGGGDTQYF. V usage is TRBV20-1 and J usage is TRBJ2-3; the match to TRBD2 covers 14 bases. The CDR3 has 15 amino acids. Germline CDR1 DFQATT, CDR2 SNEGSKA (reference sequence). After removal of 6 bases from V and 5 bases from J, the junction contained 7 bases not matched to a gene.